A selection of T cell receptor beta chains follows, all from one sample in a study of type 1 regulatory T cells. TCRdb called the reads again in MiXCR, with one record for every CDR3 protein. Of tens of thousands of distinct CDR3 sequences listed, 62% are singletons. Their antigens are not known. Sequencing was performed on cultured non-Tr1 T cells, either the whole culture or a sorted T cell fraction (not recorded which). All receptors come from a human donor in good health. The CDR3 runs from the conserved cysteine through the conserved F or W. The D gene is left open where the match is weak. Not every row has a clone size; where given, it reads once, few, many or a size class.

-	TRBV4-2	-	TRBJ2-7	CASSQDASLASYEQYF	TGTGCCAGCAGCCAAGACGCCAGCCTGGCATCCTACGAGCAGTACTTC
-	TRBV2	-	TRBJ2-3	CASRELEGGRTDTQYF	TGTGCCAGCAGGGAGTTGGAGGGGGGGCGCACAGATACGCAGTATTTT
-	TRBV5-6	-	TRBJ1-1	CASSLALMAFNMNTEAFF	TGTGCCAGCAGCTTGGCCTTAATGGCCTTCAACATGAACACTGAAGCTTTCTTT
TRBD1	TRBV20-1	-	TRBJ2-7	CSAIRDSGDHLGF	TGCAGTGCTATCCGGGACAGTGGTGATCATCTTGGTTTC
-	TRBV4-2	-	TRBJ2-6	CASSQDTDSSGANVLTF	TGTGCCAGCAGCCAAGACACGGACAGCTCTGGGGCCAACGTCCTGACTTTC
-	TRBV6-6	few	TRBJ1-4	CASSYSRGTGEKLFF	TGTGCCAGCAGTTACTCGAGAGGGACGGGTGAAAAACTGTTTTTT
-	TRBV10-2	few	TRBJ2-2	CASSQRSGGELFF	TGCGCCAGCAGCCAGAGGTCGGGCGGGGAGCTGTTTTTT
TRBD1	TRBV5-1	-	TRBJ2-1	CASSSEQGAGNEQFF	TGCGCCAGCAGCTCCGAACAGGGGGCAGGCAATGAGCAGTTCTTC
-	TRBV5-1	few	TRBJ2-5	CASSEGIGSETQYF	TGCGCCAGCAGCGAGGGGATAGGCTCGGAGACCCAGTACTTC
TRBD2	TRBV4-3	few	TRBJ2-5	CASSQAAKIRGGRGETQYF	TGCGCCAGCAGCCAGGCAGCCAAGATAAGGGGCGGGAGGGGGGAGACCCAGTACTTC
TRBD1	TRBV3-1	-	TRBJ1-1	CASSRDRGNTEAFF	TGTGCCAGCAGCCGGGACAGGGGAAACACTGAAGCTTTCTTT
TRBD1	TRBV12-3/TRBV12-4	-	TRBJ1-5	CASSLGKTGAPYSNQPQHF	TGTGCCAGCAGTTTAGGGAAAACAGGGGCTCCTTATAGCAATCAGCCCCAGCATTTT
-	TRBV29-1	many	TRBJ1-2	CSVEEGVSRSGYTF	TGCAGCGTTGAAGAAGGAGTGTCTCGGAGTGGCTACACCTTC
TRBD2	TRBV3-1	once	TRBJ2-7	CASSHRGGLVPYEQYF	TGTGCCAGCAGCCACCGGGGTGGACTAGTACCCTACGAGCAGTACTTC